These T cell receptor beta chains were read from a single sample in a study of blood T cells in healthy people across ages. TCRdb reprocessed the 5' RACE reads with MiXCR, giving one entry per CDR3 protein. The repertoire has roughly 800,000 distinct CDR3 sequences, under 40% of them found once; the top ten carry 10% to 15%. The material sequenced was blood. Receptor source: a man aged 18 to 29 in good health. The CDR3 runs from the conserved cysteine through the conserved F or W. A D gene is named only where the DNA matches it firmly. Some rows have no size entry. The others give once, few or many, or a class for an expanded clone.

CDR3 protein,CDR3 DNA,V gene,J gene,D gene,clone size
CASSQGREIFNTGELFF,TGCGCCAGCAGCCAAGGACGGGAGATATTTAACACCGGGGAGCTGTTTTTT,TRBV4-3,TRBJ2-2,.,.
CASSLPGLAEQFF,TGTGCCAGCAGCTTACCGGGACTAGCGGAGCAGTTCTTC,TRBV7-6,TRBJ2-1,TRBD2,.
CSVPTGTGGETQYF,TGCAGCGTTCCCACTGGGACCGGCGGGGAGACCCAGTACTTC,TRBV29-1,TRBJ2-5,.,.
CASSPGLAGGQPTRYF,TGTGCCAGCAGCCCGGGACTAGCGGGGGGTCAACCTACGCGGTATTTT,TRBV7-9,TRBJ2-3,TRBD2,few
CAISVSSGVSYNEQFF,TGTGCCATCAGTGTGTCTAGCGGGGTTTCCTACAATGAGCAGTTCTTC,TRBV10-3,TRBJ2-1,TRBD2,.
CASSYGGQGVYEQYF,TGTGCCAGCAGTTACGGGGGACAGGGGGTCTACGAGCAGTACTTC,TRBV6-2/TRBV6-3,TRBJ2-7,TRBD1,.
CASLSGGRTDTQYF,TGTGCCAGCCTTAGCGGGGGGCGCACAGATACGCAGTATTTT,TRBV6-2/TRBV6-3,TRBJ2-3,TRBD2,few
CASSSEGQGVYYEQYF,TGTGCCAGCAGTTCCGAAGGACAGGGTGTATATTACGAGCAGTACTTC,TRBV28,TRBJ2-7,TRBD1,.
CASSEQGNTGELFF,TGTGCCAGCAGTGAGCAGGGGAACACCGGGGAGCTGTTTTTT,TRBV7-9,TRBJ2-2,.,few
CASGLEQGIRDEQFF,TGTGCTAGTGGTTTGGAGCAGGGGATTAGAGATGAGCAGTTCTTC,TRBV12-5,TRBJ2-1,.,.
CASSLRGQADNEQFF,TGTGCCAGCAGCTTAAGGGGGCAGGCCGACAATGAGCAGTTCTTC,TRBV7-2,TRBJ2-1,TRBD1,many
CASSQDPGQGWYERYF,TGTGCCAGCAGCCAAGATCCCGGACAGGGTTGGTACGAGCGGTACTTC,TRBV14,TRBJ2-7,TRBD1,.
CASRRTANTEAFF,TGTGCCAGCAGAAGGACAGCGAACACTGAAGCTTTCTTT,TRBV12-3/TRBV12-4,TRBJ1-1,.,.
CASSQVRAFF,TGCGCCAGCAGCCAAGTCCGAGCTTTCTTT,TRBV4-3,TRBJ1-1,.,few
CASRSGGAGYNEQYF,TGTGCCAGCAGGAGCGGGGGGGCGGGCTACAATGAGCAGTACTTC,TRBV6-2/TRBV6-3,TRBJ2-7,TRBD2,.